These 20 T cell receptor beta chains were all obtained from the same sample, sequenced in a study of T cell responses to AZD1222 COVID-19 vaccine. Measured with immunoSEQ multiplex PCR; TCRdb has only the in-frame clones, and not every one. The table lists around 120,000 clones, 70% to 90% of them singletons. This sample comprised peripheral blood, obtained on day 0 of AZD1222 vaccination. These receptors all stem from an adult in good health.

This chain links TRBV7-3 with TRBJ2-6; tentatively, D is TRBD2 (6 bases). V lost 5 bases and J lost 1, with 15 bases in between. This CDR3 has 17 amino acids. The germline V gene has CDR1 SGHTA and CDR2 FQGTGA. In nucleotides, the CDR3 is TGTGCCAGCAGCCCGTCGGTAGGAGGGTCTGGGGCCAACGTCCTGACTTTC. Residues: CASSPSVGGSGANVLTF.

This chain joins TRBV18 and TRBJ1-1; 7 positions match TRBD1. V lost 5 bases and J lost 1; bases outside the gene matches: 4. Germline V gene data show CDR1 as KGHSH and CDR2 as LQKENI. The length of the CDR3 is 14 residues. The DNA for the CDR3 is TGTGCCAGCTCAACGAACAGGGGGAACACTGAAGCTTTCTTT. Translating it yields CASSTNRGNTEAFF.

The chain has TRBV20-1 and TRBJ1-2; D is uncertain. Trimming removed 6 bases from V and 3 bases from J, with 8 bases in between. Germline lookup yields CDR1 DFQATT and CDR2 SNEGSKA (reference sequence). This CDR3 has 11 residues. CDR3 bases: TGCAGTGCCAGTCAAGACTATGGCTACACCTTC. It yields the protein CSASQDYGYTF.

This chain connects TRBV4-3 to TRBJ1-2; D gene unclear. The CDR3 has 14 residues. The V and J ends lost 0 bases and 5 bases respectively, with 10 bases between them. In germline, CDR1 is LGHNA, CDR2 YSLEER. DNA for the CDR3: TGCGCCAGCAGCCAAGATGTGAGCATATATGGCTACACCTTC. Encoded protein: CASSQDVSIYGYTF.

The chain uses TRBV18 and TRBJ1-4; 7 nucleotides match TRBD1. Germline V gene sequence: CDR1 KGHSH, CDR2 LQKENI. There are 14 residues in the CDR3. V shed 7 bases and J 5 bases; nucleotides not matched to a gene: 7. The DNA for the CDR3 is TGTGCCAGCTTGGCCCGACAGGGAAATGAAAAACTGTTTTTT. It specifies CASLARQGNEKLFF.

The rearrangement uses TRBV4-2 and TRBJ2-6; 9 nucleotides line up with TRBD1. The germline V gene has CDR1 LGHNA and CDR2 YNFKEQ. The CDR3 sequence is 24 residues long. V shed 0 bases and J 0 bases; nucleotides not matched to a gene: 21. CDR3 loop: CASSQDGVRTGATYPPSGANVLTF. The DNA of the CDR3 is TGTGCCAGCAGCCAAGATGGGGTTCGGACAGGGGCGACTTACCCTCCCTCTGGGGCCAACGTCCTGACTTTC.

This clone occurred once. The V and J genes are TRBV4-3 and TRBJ2-1; D is unclear. The CDR3 contains 16 residues. In germline, CDR1 is LGHNA, CDR2 YSLEER. Trimming took 2 bases from V and 6 from J, leaving 17 bases between them. This CDR3 reads CASSQLGAPFSNEQFF. The DNA of the CDR3 is TGCGCCAGCAGCCAACTAGGAGCGCCCTTTTCCAATGAGCAGTTCTTC.

A few counts support this clone. DNA of the CDR3: TGTGCCAGCAGCGGCCGGGACAGGCAATACAATGAGCAGTTCTTC. It specifies CASSGRDRQYNEQFF. V usage is TRBV9 and J usage is TRBJ2-1; 8 nucleotides agree with TRBD1. V shed 3 bases, J shed 4 bases, and the junction held 6 bases outside the gene matches. The CDR3 consists of 15 residues. CDR1 is SGDLS, CDR2 YYNGEE, per germline.

This clone was seen once. The CDR3 protein is CASSVGISGTENQPQHF. DNA for the CDR3: TGTGCCAGCAGCGTAGGAATTAGCGGGACAGAAAATCAGCCCCAGCATTTT. This sequence joins TRBV9 and TRBJ1-5, with TRBD1 matching over 7 bases. V lost 0 bases, J lost 4 bases, and 10 bases stayed unmatched. Germline V gives CDR1 SGDLS, CDR2 YYNGEE. This CDR3 has 17 residues.

The chain is built from TRBV5-6 and TRBJ1-4, with D hard to call. This CDR3 has 13 amino acids. Germline V gene sequence: CDR1 SGHDT, CDR2 YYEEEE. V was shortened by 4 bases and J by 3 bases, with 7 bases between the two germline ends. This chain's CDR3 is CASSRAPNEKLFF. The CDR3 region has the DNA TGTGCCAGCAGCCGGGCACCTAATGAAAAACTGTTTTTT.

The rearrangement uses TRBV19 and TRBJ1-1; no definite D call. V gave up 4 bases and J gave up 3 bases, with 6 bases separating them. The CDR3 covers 12 residues. Germline assignment: CDR1 LNHDA and CDR2 SQIVND (reference sequence). As DNA, the CDR3 is TGTGCCAGTAGTAGGGGTGACACTGAAGCTTTCTTT. Residues: CASSRGDTEAFF.

The chain has TRBV18 and TRBJ1-3; D is ambiguous. Germline assignment: CDR1 KGHSH and CDR2 LQKENI. This CDR3 spans 14 amino acids. V lost 5 bases and J 1 base, leaving 9 bases between the germline ends. CDR3 residues: CASSAVISGNTIYF. The CDR3 nucleotides are TGTGCCAGCTCAGCAGTAATATCTGGAAACACCATATATTTT. Full variable domain (missing parts from reference TRBV18 and TRBJ1-3): NAGVMQNPRHLVRRRGQEARLRCSPMKGHSHVYWYRQLPEEGLKFMVYLQKENIIDESGMPKERFSAEFPKEGPSILRIQQVVRGDSAAYFCASSAVISGNTIYFGEGSWLTVV.

This clone has a handful of counts. The V and J genes are TRBV19 and TRBJ2-7; tentatively, D is TRBD2 (6 bases). V lost 3 bases and J 3 bases, leaving 15 bases between the germline ends. This CDR3 region has 15 residues. CDR1 and CDR2 from the germline V gene are LNHDA and SQIVND (reference sequence). The CDR3 reads CASSIMRGLLYEQYF. CDR3 sequence (DNA): TGTGCCAGTAGTATCATGAGGGGACTGCTCTACGAGCAGTACTTC.

The rearrangement joins TRBV10-3 to TRBJ2-1; 10 nucleotides line up with TRBD2. Per germline, CDR1 ENHRY and CDR2 SYGVKD. J gave up 4 bases and V 6 bases, and 6 bases lay outside the gene matches. The CDR3 runs to 15 residues. The CDR3 nucleotides read TGTGCCATCAGGGCCGGGACTAGCGCGTACAATGAGCAGTTCTTC. It specifies CAIRAGTSAYNEQFF.

The V gene is TRBV3-1 (or the pseudogene TRBV3-2), the J gene TRBJ1-3, with D unresolved. Trimming removed 0 bases from V and 0 bases from J, with 0 bases in between. CDR3 length: 13 amino acids. From germline, CDR1 is LGHDT and CDR2 YNNKEL (reference sequence). The DNA for the CDR3 is TGTGCCAGCAGCCAAGACTCTGGAAACACCATATATTTT. Translated: CASSQDSGNTIYF.

The rearrangement joins TRBV28 to TRBJ1-3; unclear D gene. CDR1 and CDR2 from the germline V gene are MDHEN and SYDVKM. CDR3 length: 16 residues. The V gene lost 2 bases and the J gene lost 4 bases, with 15 bases spanning the gap. The CDR3: CASSLTGSTKGNTIYF. The CDR3 nucleotides are TGTGCCAGCAGTTTAACCGGCTCTACAAAAGGAAACACCATATATTTT.

The chain couples TRBV19 to TRBJ2-2; TRBD1 or TRBD2 may be the D gene (6 bases each). Germline V gives CDR1 LNHDA, CDR2 SQIVND (reference sequence). V lost 9 bases, J lost 6 bases, and 17 bases lay in between. This CDR3 is 14 amino acids long. The CDR3 here is CASGGRDVAGELFF. DNA of the CDR3: TGTGCCAGCGGGGGCAGGGATGTGGCCGGGGAGCTGTTTTTT.

J is TRBJ2-6 and V is TRBV6-2 or TRBV6-3; 8 bases fit TRBD1. Germline assignment: CDR1 MNHEY and CDR2 SVGEGT. The length of the CDR3 is 15 residues. V dropped 6 bases and J dropped 9; count of bases not matched to a gene: 10. CDR3 in amino acids: CASSPGTGGGNVLTF. The CDR3 DNA sequence: TGTGCCAGCAGCCCCGGGACAGGTGGAGGCAACGTCCTGACTTTC.

V usage is TRBV28 and J usage is TRBJ2-7; maybe TRBD1 (7 bases). Looked up from germline, CDR1 is MDHEN and CDR2 is SYDVKM. V shed 5 bases and J shed 1 base, with 27 bases lying between them. CDR3 size: 19 residues. The CDR3 nucleotides read TGTGCCAGCAGTCCTCCCTCCGGAGGGGGCCCCCCTGGGTCCTACGAGCAGTACTTC. Translating it yields CASSPPSGGGPPGSYEQYF. The whole variable domain, remainder taken from reference TRBV28 and TRBJ2-7, is DVKVTQSSRYLVKRTGEKVFLECVQDMDHENMFWYRQDPGLGLRLIYFSYDVKMKEKGDIPEGYSVSREKKERFSLILESASTNQTSMYLCASSPPSGGGPPGSYEQYFGPGTRLTVT.

Only one count was recorded for this clone. J is TRBJ2-3 and V is TRBV9; 7 bases line up with TRBD1. The CDR3 contains 18 residues. CDR1 SGDLS and CDR2 YYNGEE come from the germline V gene. The trim removed 4 bases at V and 2 bases at J, leaving 16 bases unmatched. CDR3 in amino acids: CASSPGGFWGAPTDTQYF. In nucleotides, the CDR3 is TGTGCCAGCAGCCCAGGGGGTTTTTGGGGAGCCCCCACAGATACGCAGTATTTT. Full variable domain (remainder filled in from reference TRBV9 and TRBJ2-3): DSGVTQTPKHLITATGQRVTLRCSPRSGDLSVYWYQQSLDQGLQFLIQYYNGEERAKGNILERFSAQQFPDLHSELNLSSLELGDSALYFCASSPGGFWGAPTDTQYFGPGTRLTVL.